This T cell receptor beta chain was obtained from a study of blood T cell repertoires in COVID-19. Looking at the study overall: Samples of COVID-19 (acute and convalescent) were obtained from the United States, Italy and Spain. Sample material is recorded as cDNA or gDNA derived from T cells, B-cell-depleted T cells, or PBMCs.

Trimming removed 0 bases from V and 10 bases from J; junction bases left unmatched: 8. CDR1 is SGHNT and CDR2 is YYREEE in the germline V gene (reference sequence). The CDR3 is made up of 15 amino acids. The authors' processing: By means of reference gene primer amplification, nucleated cell counts were estimated. Clones were sequenced by immunoSEQ multiplex PCR, and TCRdb holds only the in-frame ones, with some missing. D and trimming come from the DNA, and the V and J calls and clone size come from that table. The sample holds a few hundred thousand clones; around 89% are singletons and the top ten take under 2.5%. Seattle's enrolled individuals joined amid active infection and were then monitored longitudinally.

The sample was peripheral blood. The chain uses TRBV5-4 and TRBJ2-1, with 9 nucleotides matching TRBD1. The TCR was taken from a woman in her fifties or sixties with COVID-19, enrolled during active disease. Written as DNA, the CDR3 is TGTGCCAGCAGCTTGGCGACAGGGGGTTCTTGGGAGCAGTTCTTC. Protein sequence: CASSLATGGSWEQFF.